Below, one T cell receptor beta chain is given with its context. This specimen belongs to a study of blood T cell repertoires in COVID-19. For the study at large: Sample material is recorded as cDNA or gDNA derived from T cells, B-cell-depleted T cells, or PBMCs.

This CDR3 spans 13 amino acids. Germline assignment: CDR1 SQVTM and CDR2 ANQGSEA. The junction had 7 bases not matched to a gene; V was cut back by 6 bases and J by 8 bases. Only in-frame clones appear in the TCRdb table, and some are missing; sequencing was by immunoSEQ multiplex PCR. The table records approximately 130,000 clones, more than 65% of them present only once. The sequencing input was peripheral blood. The source of this sequence is a woman in her seventies with acute or convalescent COVID-19. The gene calls are TRBV29-1 and TRBJ1-6, with 7 bases aligning to TRBD1. The CDR3 bases are TGCAGCGTCGACAGGGTAAGAGATTCACCCCTCCACTTT. It translates to CSVDRVRDSPLHF. Supplemented by reference TRBV29-1 and TRBJ1-6, the full variable domain reads SAVISQKPSRDICQRGTSLTIQCQVDSQVTMMFWYRQQPGQSLTLIATANQGSEATYESGFVIDKFPISRPNLTFSTLTVSNMSPEDSSIYLCSVDRVRDSPLHFGNGTRLTVT.